The 7 T cell receptor beta chains below were found in one sample sequenced in a study of blood T cell repertoires in COVID-19. The table came from immunoSEQ multiplex PCR; TCRdb's copy has only in-frame clones and leaves some out. The sample lists approximately 450,000 clones, 85% to 90% occurring once. The source material was peripheral blood. Receptor source: a woman under 40 with acute or convalescent COVID-19.

This clone has just one count. This chain joins TRBV19 and TRBJ1-2; possibly TRBD1 for D (6 bases). This CDR3 is built from 12 residues. Germline V gene sequence: CDR1 LNHDA, CDR2 SQIVND (reference sequence). The CDR3 is CGGLTGNYGYTF. In DNA form, the CDR3 reads TGTGGCGGCCTAACAGGGAACTATGGCTACACCTTC. Together with reference TRBV19 and TRBJ1-2, the CDR3 gives the full variable domain: DGGITQSPKYLFRKEGQNVTLSCEQNLNHDAMYWYRQDPGQGLRLIYYSQIVNDFQKGDIAEGYSVSREKKESFPLTVTSAQKNPTAFYLCGGLTGNYGYTFGSGTRLTVV.

V is TRBV27 and J is TRBJ1-2; D remains unclear. CDR1 is MNHEY and CDR2 is SMNVEV in the germline V gene (reference sequence). The CDR3 consists of 13 residues. V lost 2 bases and J 6 bases, leaving 10 bases between the germline ends. The CDR3 bases are TGTGCCAGCAGTTTAAATGTCTACCATGGCTACACCTTC. Residues: CASSLNVYHGYTF.

V usage is TRBV29-1 and J usage is TRBJ1-1, with D hard to call. Germline V CDR1 and CDR2: SQVTM, ANQGSEA. V was shortened by 6 bases and J by 0 bases, with 11 bases between the two germline ends. The CDR3 has 13 amino acids. CDR3 sequence: CSVCVRVNTEAFF. The CDR3 DNA follows: TGCAGCGTCTGCGTAAGAGTGAACACTGAAGCTTTCTTT. Full variable domain (remainder filled in from reference TRBV29-1 and TRBJ1-1): SAVISQKPSRDICQRGTSLTIQCQVDSQVTMMFWYRQQPGQSLTLIATANQGSEATYESGFVIDKFPISRPNLTFSTLTVSNMSPEDSSIYLCSVCVRVNTEAFFGQGTRLTVV.

The V gene is TRBV5-1, the J gene TRBJ2-1; D unclear. This CDR3 has 13 amino acids. V was clipped by 0 bases and J by 12 bases, with 13 bases between them. Germline V gene data show CDR1 as SGHRS and CDR2 as YFSETQ. CDR3 protein: CASSLDTPPGQFF. CDR3 in DNA: TGCGCCAGCAGCTTGGACACCCCGCCGGGGCAGTTCTTC. Full variable domain (outside the CDR3, taken from reference TRBV5-1 and TRBJ2-1): KAGVTQTPRYLIKTRGQQVTLSCSPISGHRSVSWYQQTPGQGLQFLFEYFSETQRNKGNFPGRFSGRQFSNSRSEMNVSTLELGDSALYLCASSLDTPPGQFFGPGTRLTVL.

The CDR3 nucleotides read TGCGCCAGCAGCCAAGAAGTACGGGGGACGAACACCGGGGAGCTGTTTTTT. This encodes CASSQEVRGTNTGELFF. The chain combines TRBV4-1 with TRBJ2-2; tentative D call: TRBD2 (6 bases). The germline gives CDR1 MGHRA, CDR2 YSYEKL. V was cut by 0 bases and J by 0 bases, with 11 bases left in between. The CDR3 is 17 residues long.

The chain is built from TRBV13 and TRBJ1-1; no clear D. The germline CDR1 and CDR2 sequences are PRHDT and FYEKMQ (reference sequence). The germline V and J ends were trimmed by 5 bases and 5 bases, with 15 bases remaining between them. This CDR3 comprises 14 residues. This CDR3 is CASSPRGSWTEAFF. As DNA, the CDR3 is TGTGCCAGCAGCCCACGAGGGTCATGGACTGAAGCTTTCTTT.

The chain employs TRBV11-2 and TRBJ2-3, with TRBD2 matching over 8 bases. The CDR3 contains 15 residues. V lost 5 bases to trimming and J lost 7 bases; unmatched junction nucleotides: 11. Germline V gene sequence: CDR1 SGHAT, CDR2 FQNNGV. CDR3 nucleotides: TGTGCCAGCAGCCCAATAGCGGGGAAAAGGCATACGCAGTATTTT. As protein: CASSPIAGKRHTQYF.